These 27 T cell receptor beta chains share one sample of origin, sequenced in a study of Tregs in tolerant kidney transplant recipients (dated by TCRdb to about 2019). Library creation used the immunoSEQ multiplex PCR assay. In its TCRdb copy, this immuneACCESS table keeps in-frame sequences only and misses some clones. Where compared with another copy, unresolved V genes explain less than half of these, and the others have no known cause. The sample profile shows about 59,000 clones; about 83% of them were found once. Jointly, the top ten make up less than 5.5% of the sample. The sequenced sample consisted of CD4+ T cells from blood. These receptor sequences come from a human donor in good health.

This clone appeared a few times. V usage is TRBV5-1 and J usage is TRBJ2-7, with 7 bases lining up with TRBD2. CDR1 SGHRS and CDR2 YFSETQ come from the germline V gene. This CDR3 spans 15 amino acids. Unmatched junction bases numbered 9, after V lost 5 bases and J lost 1 base. CDR3 in amino acids: CASRQGTTPSYEQYF. The DNA for the CDR3 is TGCGCCAGCAGACAAGGGACTACACCATCCTACGAGCAGTACTTC.

The chain uses TRBV5-1 and TRBJ1-1, with a tentative D call TRBD1 (5 bases). V was clipped by 0 bases and J by 4 bases, with 16 bases between them. Germline assignment: CDR1 SGHRS and CDR2 YFSETQ. There are 16 residues in the CDR3. CDR3 in amino acids: CASSLAGPRRTTEAFF. As DNA, the CDR3 is TGCGCCAGCAGCTTGGCGGGACCTCGGAGGACCACTGAAGCTTTCTTT.

This clone was counted only a few times. This chain joins TRBV11-2 and TRBJ2-3; tentatively, D is TRBD2 (6 bases). V was clipped by 5 bases and J by 1 base, with 13 bases between them. Looked up from germline, CDR1 is SGHAT and CDR2 is FQNNGV. CDR3 length equals 15 residues. The DNA of the CDR3 is TGTGCCAGCAGCCATGGGGACTTCCGCACAGATACGCAGTATTTT. Residues: CASSHGDFRTDTQYF.

This clone has just one count. This chain links TRBV7-2 with TRBJ2-1, with a tentative D call TRBD2 (5 bases). V lost 4 bases to trimming and J lost 2 bases, with 15 bases between them. CDR1 is SGHTA, CDR2 FQGNSA, per germline. The CDR3 contains 16 residues. The CDR3 nucleotides read TGTGCCAGCAGCTCTCTTTCGGGAAAGCCCTACAATGAGCAGTTCTTC. Translation: CASSSLSGKPYNEQFF.

This chain uses TRBV7-2 with TRBJ2-2; D perhaps matches TRBD2 (5 bases). CDR1 is SGHTA, CDR2 FQGNSA, per germline. This CDR3 has 13 residues. Trimming removed 4 bases from V and 5 bases from J, with 8 bases in between. CDR3 loop: CASSSPGTGELFF. CDR3 DNA: TGTGCCAGCAGCTCGCCGGGGACCGGGGAGCTGTTTTTT.

The J gene is TRBJ1-6, the V gene TRBV23-1; tentative D call: TRBD1 (5 bases). TRBV23-1 is given ORF status, its function remaining uncertain. The CDR3 has 15 residues. Trimming pared 0 bases from V and 8 bases from J, leaving 11 bases between. This CDR3 reads CASSQSGRADSPLHF. CDR3 nucleotides: TGCGCCAGCAGTCAATCGGGCAGGGCCGATTCACCCCTCCACTTT.

This clone showed up just once. This chain joins TRBV9 and TRBJ2-1; D is uncertain. V was shortened by 0 bases and J by 0 bases, with 7 bases between the two germline ends. Germline V lookup: CDR1 SGDLS, CDR2 YYNGEE. CDR3 size: 15 residues. CDR3 bases: TGTGCCAGCAGCGTAGAGGCGGCCTCCTACAATGAGCAGTTCTTC. As protein: CASSVEAASYNEQFF.

Only one count was recorded for this clone. The CDR3 bases are TGTGCCAGCAGCTTAGAGCTAGCGGGAGCTCAGTTCTTC. It codes for CASSLELAGAQFF. V is TRBV11-1 and J is TRBJ2-1; the match to TRBD2 covers 10 bases. Germline CDR1 is SGHAT and CDR2 is FQDESV (reference sequence). The CDR3 loop spans 13 amino acids. V trimming: 1 base; J trimming: 13 bases; junction bases outside the gene matches: 4. The full variable domain, completed using reference TRBV11-1 and TRBJ2-1, is EAEVAQSPRYKITEKSQAVAFWCDPISGHATLYWYRQILGQGPELLVQFQDESVVDDSQLPKDRFSAERLKGVDSTLKIQPAELGDSAMYLCASSLELAGAQFFGPGTRLTVL.

In its sample, this clone was seen a few times. The rearrangement uses TRBV7-9 and TRBJ1-6, with D tentatively TRBD1 (5 bases). V lost 5 bases and J lost 10, with 12 bases in between. From germline, CDR1 is SEHNR and CDR2 FQNEAQ (reference sequence). This CDR3 contains 13 residues. In DNA, the CDR3 is TGTGCCAGCAGCCTCTCTGGGGACTCACCCCTCCACTTT. It is translated as CASSLSGDSPLHF.

The V call is TRBV4-1, the J call TRBJ2-4, with TRBD1 matching over 9 bases. V lost 3 bases and J lost 5; bases outside the gene matches: 8. CDR1 and CDR2 from the germline V gene are MGHRA and YSYEKL. The CDR3 has 16 residues. Here the CDR3 DNA reads TGCGCCAGCAGCCACCATGGAAACAGGGGGCAAAACATTCAGTACTTC. Protein sequence: CASSHHGNRGQNIQYF.

The chain joins TRBV6-6 to TRBJ1-1; D unresolved. This CDR3 contains 12 residues. V lost 8 bases to trimming and J lost 3 bases, with 10 bases between them. In germline, CDR1 is MNHNY, CDR2 SVGAGI (reference sequence). The CDR3 DNA reads TGTGCCAGCGGTACGTGGGACACTGAAGCTTTCTTT. Its protein product is CASGTWDTEAFF.

The chain links TRBV7-3 to TRBJ2-3; no reliable D call. The CDR3 covers 14 residues. V was pared by 5 bases and J by 2 bases, with 11 bases between. The V gene's germline CDR1 is SGHTA and CDR2 FQGTGA. The CDR3 DNA sequence: TGTGCCAGCAGCCCCAGTACCATCACAGATACGCAGTATTTT. It yields the protein CASSPSTITDTQYF.

The chain is built from TRBV6-1 and TRBJ2-7, with no clear D. V dropped 4 bases and J dropped 5 bases, with 15 bases sitting between them. The CDR3 totals 14 residues. Germline CDR1 and CDR2: MNHNS and SASEGT. CDR3 sequence reads: CASSASTGTNEQYF. DNA of the CDR3: TGTGCCAGCAGTGCCTCTACCGGAACAAACGAGCAGTACTTC.

The V gene is TRBV5-4, the J gene TRBJ2-5, with 11 bases aligning to TRBD2. V was clipped by 1 base and J by 6 bases; unmatched bases: 5. The CDR3 is made up of 15 amino acids. Germline values: CDR1 SGHNT, CDR2 YYREEE (reference sequence). The CDR3 reads CASSLLAGGQKTQYF. The CDR3 DNA follows: TGTGCCAGCAGCTTGTTAGCGGGGGGGCAAAAGACCCAGTACTTC.

This chain connects TRBV5-1 to TRBJ2-2; TRBD2 matches 10 bases. From germline, CDR1 is SGHRS and CDR2 YFSETQ. The junction had 18 bases not matched to a gene; V was cut back by 1 base and J by 0 bases. The CDR3 spans 22 residues. The DNA for the CDR3 is TGCGCCAGCAGCTTGCAGGTGGGGACCAAACTAGCGGGGCGAGCGAACACCGGGGAGCTGTTTTTT. Translating it yields CASSLQVGTKLAGRANTGELFF.

The chain recombines TRBV4-3 with TRBJ2-2, with D tentatively TRBD1 (6 bases). The CDR3 runs 14 residues. Deletions cut 2 bases from V and 6 bases from J, with 10 bases between. Germline V gene lookup returns CDR1 LGHNA and CDR2 YSLEER. CDR3 amino acids: CASSQMQGPGELFF. CDR3 in DNA: TGCGCCAGCAGCCAAATGCAGGGGCCCGGGGAGCTGTTTTTT.

Concerning this clone: The junction does not match germline at one end; this may be a read error. CDR3 sequence reads: CAWSVRGGLAGGPEVF. The DNA for the CDR3 is TGTGCCTGGAGTGTAAGGGGGGGGCTAGCGGGAGGTCCGGAGGTCTTC. The chain couples TRBV30 to TRBJ2-1, with TRBD2 matching 11 bases. Germline V gene data show CDR1 as GTSNPN and CDR2 as SVGIG (reference sequence). The CDR3 spans 16 residues.

V gene TRBV9 combines with J gene TRBJ1-1; D is perhaps TRBD1 (6 bases). The germline V gene encodes CDR1 SGDLS and CDR2 YYNGEE. The CDR3 has 14 residues. V was clipped by 1 base and J by 4 bases, with 11 bases between them. CDR3 sequence reads: CASSVTQQGTEAFF. The CDR3 region has the DNA TGTGCCAGCAGCGTAACCCAACAGGGCACTGAAGCTTTCTTT.

The rearrangement links TRBV19 to TRBJ1-2; 7 bases agree with TRBD1. The CDR3 loop spans 13 amino acids. Per germline, CDR1 LNHDA and CDR2 SQIVND (reference sequence). V trimming: 7 bases; J trimming: 7 bases; junction bases outside the gene matches: 9. This CDR3 reads CASTADRVSGYTF. In nucleotides, the CDR3 is TGTGCCAGTACCGCCGACAGGGTATCTGGCTACACCTTC.

J is TRBJ2-7 and V is TRBV7-9; 10 bases align to TRBD1. CDR1 and CDR2 (germline): SEHNR, FQNEAQ (reference sequence). After removal of 6 bases from V and 4 bases from J, the junction contained 6 bases not matched to a gene. CDR3 length: 14 residues. The CDR3 bases are TGTGCCAGCAGTTCACCGGGACAGGGGTACGAGCAGTACTTC. This codes for CASSSPGQGYEQYF.

The J gene is TRBJ1-1, the V gene TRBV5-4; maybe TRBD1 (5 bases). Per the germline V gene, CDR1 is SGHNT and CDR2 is YYREEE (reference sequence). V lost 4 bases and J lost 5, with 12 bases in between. The length of the CDR3 is 13 residues. Here the CDR3 DNA reads TGTGCCAGCAGCCCCTCAGGGAATACTGAAGCTTTCTTT. Its protein is CASSPSGNTEAFF.

The chain uses TRBV6-1 and TRBJ1-2, with 12 bases lining up with TRBD1. The CDR3 is 16 residues long. Trimming at V came to 4 bases and at J to 6 bases, leaving 9 bases not matched to a gene. Per the germline V gene, CDR1 is MNHNS and CDR2 is SASEGT. The CDR3 loop is CASSGGQGARVDGYTF. The CDR3 bases are TGTGCCAGCAGTGGGGGACAGGGGGCGCGGGTTGATGGCTACACCTTC.

In its sample, this clone was seen a few times. The rearrangement links TRBV23-1 to TRBJ1-1; D possibly corresponds to TRBD1 (5 bases). TRBV23-1 falls under the ORF class, with uncertain function. V lost 3 bases and J lost 1, with 18 bases in between. The CDR3 is 17 amino acids. Here the CDR3 DNA reads TGCGCCAGCAGTCAGAGCTTGTGGGGGACGAAGAACACTGAAGCTTTCTTT. It translates to CASSQSLWGTKNTEAFF.

The chain couples TRBV12-1 to TRBJ2-3; TRBD2, the table's D call, lacks a check against the DNA. TRBV12-1 constitutes a pseudogene. The CDR3 has 15 residues. The CDR3 DNA sequence: TGTGCCAGCAGCTTTGGGAGCGGGGTACGGGATACGCAGTATTTT. Amino acid sequence: CASSFGSGVRDTQYF.

This clone was seen more than once but under ten times. In nucleotides, the CDR3 is TGTGCCAGCGTCGGGGGGGGCTACGAGCAGTACTTC. Its protein is CASVGGGYEQYF. This chain links TRBV2 with TRBJ2-7, with 8 nucleotides matching TRBD2. The CDR3 contains 12 residues. The trim removed 8 bases at V and 3 bases at J, leaving 3 bases unmatched. Germline V gives CDR1 SNHLY, CDR2 FYNNEI.

CDR3 in DNA: TGTGCCAGCAGCTCACCCTCCCTCCGGGGGAGCGGCAGCTCCTACGAGCAGTACTTC. As protein: CASSSPSLRGSGSSYEQYF. The chain carries TRBV21-1 and TRBJ2-7; TRBD2 reflects the table's D call only, with no check against the DNA. TRBV21-1 constitutes a pseudogene. The CDR3 contains 19 residues.

The chain links TRBV7-2 to TRBJ2-3; a weak D match, TRBD2 (5 bases). The germline V gene has CDR1 SGHTA and CDR2 FQGNSA. The CDR3 is 15 residues long. V was clipped by 5 bases and J by 4 bases, with 16 bases between them. The CDR3 is CASSRGWGVADTQYF. DNA for the CDR3: TGTGCCAGCAGCCGAGGGTGGGGAGTAGCAGATACGCAGTATTTT.